The clone carrying this T cell receptor beta chain was detected a few times. V was shortened by 5 bases and J by 7 bases, with 12 bases between the two germline ends. The CDR3 totals 13 residues. Per germline, CDR1 LNHDA and CDR2 SQIVND (reference sequence). An equimolar mix of two oligonucleotides served as the beta constant-region primer for TRBC1 and TRBC2. TCRdb ran MiXCR on the UMI-ligation and nested PCR reads and lists one entry per CDR3 protein. The data show under 100,000 distinct CDR3 sequences, 7% to 7.5% seen once. The sample originates from a study of naive and memory T cell subsets. Four subsets defined by CD45RA and CD27 were sorted after CD3, CD4, CD8 and live/dead staining.

The gene calls are TRBV19 and TRBJ2-1; unclear D gene. This sequence originates from a human donor in good health. Input material: central memory CD4+ T cells from blood. Here the CDR3 DNA reads TGTGCCAGTAGTCCACATGCACTTAATGAGCAGTTCTTC. This gives the protein CASSPHALNEQFF.